Below, 18 T cell receptor beta chains from the same sample are listed, as sequenced in a study of CD8+CD57+ T cells in acquired aplastic anemia. TCR beta VDJ and CDR3 were profiled, and genomic DNA was the template. MiXCR, applied by TCRdb to the reads, yields one record per CDR3 protein. Of around 170,000 distinct CDR3 sequences in the sample, 50% to 75% were seen once. Input material: sorted CD4+, CD8+, or CD8+CD57+ T cells (not recorded which) from PBMCs. These receptors came from a human donor in good health.

This clonotype was counted at least ten times. This chain uses TRBV6-5 with TRBJ1-2; 12 bases match TRBD1. The CDR3 totals 13 residues. V shed 7 bases, J shed 7 bases, and the junction held 4 bases outside the gene matches. Germline V lookup: CDR1 MNHEY, CDR2 SVGAGI. CDR3 sequence (DNA): TGTGCCAGCACGGGGACAGGGGGCTTTGGCTACACCTTC. It translates to CASTGTGGFGYTF.

This clonotype has a single count. The chain has TRBV5-6 and TRBJ1-2; possible D gene TRBD1, 5 bases. The V gene's germline CDR1 is SGHDT and CDR2 YYEEEE. The CDR3 runs 13 residues. The germline V and J ends were trimmed by 0 bases and 8 bases, with 11 bases remaining between them. In DNA form, the CDR3 reads TGTGCCAGCAGCTTGGGACAGTTGGCCGGCTACACCTTC. This gives the protein CASSLGQLAGYTF.

This rearrangement joins TRBV19 to TRBJ2-1; D possibly corresponds to TRBD2 (6 bases). In germline, CDR1 is LNHDA, CDR2 SQIVND (reference sequence). There are 15 residues in the CDR3. Trimming removed 6 bases from V and 7 bases from J, with 19 bases in between. CDR3 nucleotide sequence: TGTGCCAGTAGAGCTCGGGGCGGGGTATGGAATGAGCAGTTCTTC. Protein product: CASRARGGVWNEQFF.

This clonotype appeared many times. The rearrangement uses TRBV7-6 and TRBJ2-3, with D possibly matching TRBD1 (5 bases). Trimming took 1 base from V and 3 from J, leaving 17 bases between them. Germline-derived CDR1 and CDR2 are SGHVS and FNYEAQ. The CDR3 has 17 amino acids. In nucleotides, the CDR3 is TGTGCCAGCAGCTTAGGCCCAGGGCAGGGCCCAACAGATACGCAGTATTTT. This sequence encodes CASSLGPGQGPTDTQYF.

This chain links TRBV19 with TRBJ2-7; 13 positions match TRBD2. Unmatched junction bases numbered 11, after V lost 5 bases and J lost 10 bases. The CDR3 is 15 residues long. Looked up from germline, CDR1 is LNHDA and CDR2 is SQIVND (reference sequence). CDR3 bases: TGTGCCAGTAGTTCCTCACCTGGACTAGCGGGAGCTCAGTACTTC. Its protein product is CASSSSPGLAGAQYF.

As concerns this clonotype: A junction boundary mismatches the germline segment, possibly from a read error. The chain combines TRBV24-1 with TRBJ2-1, with 11 bases lining up with TRBD2. CDR3 length: 15 amino acids. Per germline, CDR1 KGHDR and CDR2 SFDVKD. CDR3 region: CATSAGTSGYDEQFF. The CDR3 DNA reads TGTGCCACCAGTGCCGGGACTAGCGGCTACGATGAGCAGTTCTTC.

Comment on this clonotype: This CDR3 is missing its conserved last phenylalanine or tryptophan, likely due to a read error. Because the CDR3's place on the DNA is in doubt, the DNA is left out and the CDR3 is given as listed by TCRdb. The chain has TRBV12-3 or TRBV12-4 and TRBJ2-5; the tabulated D call, TRBD1, remains unverified against the DNA. The CDR3 totals 9 residues, both ends included. CDR3 loop: CASSSGTGI.

This clonotype was recorded at least ten times. For the CDR3, the DNA is TGTGCCAGCAGTTTGGAGGGGCTCAACTACACCTTC. Its translation is CASSLEGLNYTF. This sequence joins TRBV2 and TRBJ1-2; D is perhaps TRBD1 (5 bases). This CDR3 has 12 amino acids. Trimming took 5 bases from V and 10 from J, leaving 14 bases between them. Germline CDR1 and CDR2: SNHLY and FYNNEI.

This clonotype was seen at least ten times. The J gene is TRBJ1-1, the V gene TRBV30, with no clear D. Germline V gene sequence: CDR1 GTSNPN, CDR2 SVGIG (reference sequence). The CDR3 spans 11 residues. Trimming stripped 5 bases from V and 4 bases from J, with 8 bases between. CDR3 sequence reads: CAWALGTEAFF. Written as DNA, the CDR3 is TGTGCCTGGGCATTGGGCACTGAAGCTTTCTTT.

This chain uses TRBV29-1 with TRBJ2-2; D remains ambiguous. CDR1 is SQVTM and CDR2 is ANQGSEA in the germline V gene. V lost 4 bases to trimming and J lost 3 bases, with 3 bases between them. The CDR3 has 11 residues. The CDR3 loop is CSVGDTGELFF. The DNA of the CDR3 is TGCAGCGTTGGGGACACCGGGGAGCTGTTTTTT.

The chain recombines TRBV7-9 with TRBJ1-1; possible D gene TRBD1, 5 bases. The V gene's germline CDR1 is SEHNR and CDR2 FQNEAQ (reference sequence). The CDR3 is 15 residues long. Trimming stripped 0 bases from V and 7 bases from J, with 15 bases between. The CDR3 DNA reads TGTGCCAGCAGCTTAGCTGAGTGGGGGGACGGTGAAGCTTTCTTT. Translation gives CASSLAEWGDGEAFF. The entire variable domain, with the rest obtained from reference TRBV7-9 and TRBJ1-1, is as follows: DTGVSQNPRHKITKRGQNVTFRCDPISEHNRLYWYRQTLGQGPEFLTYFQNEAQLEKSRLLSDRFSAERPKGSFSTLEIQRTEQGDSAMYLCASSLAEWGDGEAFFGQGTRLTVV.

This clonotype occurred many times. This chain uses TRBV9 with TRBJ2-2; either TRBD1 or TRBD2 may fit D (6 bases each). Germline CDR1 and CDR2: SGDLS and YYNGEE. The length of the CDR3 is 15 residues. Trimming left V 4 bases short and J 5 bases short, with 15 bases between. The CDR3 DNA is TGTGCCAGCAGCTCCGTGGGGGGCGATACCGGGGAGCTGTTTTTT. Its translation is CASSSVGGDTGELFF.

The rearrangement joins TRBV29-1 to TRBJ2-3; the match to TRBD1 covers 9 bases. This CDR3 comprises 14 residues. Per germline, CDR1 SQVTM and CDR2 ANQGSEA. Trimming at V came to 2 bases and at J to 5 bases, leaving 5 bases not matched to a gene. This CDR3 is CSVEIQGAGDTQYF. The CDR3, as DNA: TGCAGCGTTGAAATACAGGGGGCAGGAGATACGCAGTATTTT.

CDR3 DNA: TGTGCCAGCAGCCACCAGCGGGAGGGTTACAATGAGCAGTTCTTC. Its protein product is CASSHQREGYNEQFF. V and J are TRBV6-2 or TRBV6-3 and TRBJ2-1; 10 bases align to TRBD2. Germline V gives CDR1 MNHEY, CDR2 SVGEGT. The CDR3 runs to 15 residues. Trimming took 6 bases from V and 4 from J; bases not matched to a gene: 6.

This clonotype was seen many times. The chain uses TRBV7-9 and TRBJ2-3; the D gene is possibly TRBD2 (7 bases). The CDR3 has 18 amino acids. Trimming cost V 1 base and J 2 bases, with 19 bases left between them. CDR1 SEHNR and CDR2 FQNEAQ come from the germline V gene (reference sequence). CDR3 sequence (DNA): TGTGCCAGCAGCTTAGTAGGGGGTGGGACTACCGCCACAGATACGCAGTATTTT. This gives the protein CASSLVGGGTTATDTQYF.

This clonotype was counted at least ten times. The gene calls are TRBV5-1 and TRBJ2-7; D gene unclear. Trimming removed 0 bases at V and 0 bases at J, with 7 bases between. The length of the CDR3 is 14 residues. Germline V gene sequence: CDR1 SGHRS, CDR2 YFSETQ. CDR3 amino acids: CASSLVESSYEQYF. The CDR3 nucleotides read TGCGCCAGCAGCTTGGTCGAAAGCTCCTACGAGCAGTACTTC.

V gene TRBV20-1 combines with J gene TRBJ2-7; a possible D gene is TRBD2 (6 bases). V shed 7 bases and J shed 6 bases, with 13 bases lying between them. There are 11 residues in the CDR3. From germline, CDR1 is DFQATT and CDR2 SNEGSKA (reference sequence). The CDR3 sequence is CSGGRRGEQYF. CDR3 bases: TGCAGTGGTGGGAGGCGAGGCGAGCAGTACTTC.

This rearrangement joins TRBV7-9 to TRBJ2-7, with 9 bases that match TRBD1. The V and J ends lost 8 bases and 1 base, in that order; junction bases with no gene match: 9. Germline CDR1 reads SEHNR; CDR2 reads FQNEAQ (reference sequence). The CDR3 sequence is 15 residues long. The CDR3, as DNA: TGTGCCAGCGATCAGAGAGGACAGGGGTCCTACGAGCAGTACTTC. Amino acids: CASDQRGQGSYEQYF.